This TCR beta chain came from a study of beta chain features in type 1 diabetes. Looking at the study overall: Examination spanned around 110 million sorted cells from all samples.

The CDR3 covers 12 residues. The germline gives CDR1 SQVTM, CDR2 ANQGSEA. Trimming removed 2 bases from V and 2 bases from J, with 6 bases in between. All sorted populations exceeded 95% purity. The investigators reverse transcribed all of the isolated RNA, so they sequenced expressed TCRB transcripts. TCRdb keeps only in-frame clones here, not all; method: immunoSEQ multiplex PCR. The sample yields fewer than 550,000 clones, about an eighth seen once. Study-level results: Within the patient group, naive, central memory and Treg TCRB repertoires appeared more similar to each other than within healthy donors.

This clone was recorded a few times. Its antigen is unknown. This TCR derives from a woman under 30 in good health. The sequencing input was naive CD4+ T cells from blood. This sequence joins TRBV29-1 and TRBJ1-2; D not resolved. CDR3 DNA sequence: TGCAGCGTTGAAACACGGAACTATGGCTACACCTTC. Translating it yields CSVETRNYGYTF. Full variable domain (outside the CDR3, taken from reference TRBV29-1 and TRBJ1-2): SAVISQKPSRDICQRGTSLTIQCQVDSQVTMMFWYRQQPGQSLTLIATANQGSEATYESGFVIDKFPISRPNLTFSTLTVSNMSPEDSSIYLCSVETRNYGYTFGSGTRLTVV.